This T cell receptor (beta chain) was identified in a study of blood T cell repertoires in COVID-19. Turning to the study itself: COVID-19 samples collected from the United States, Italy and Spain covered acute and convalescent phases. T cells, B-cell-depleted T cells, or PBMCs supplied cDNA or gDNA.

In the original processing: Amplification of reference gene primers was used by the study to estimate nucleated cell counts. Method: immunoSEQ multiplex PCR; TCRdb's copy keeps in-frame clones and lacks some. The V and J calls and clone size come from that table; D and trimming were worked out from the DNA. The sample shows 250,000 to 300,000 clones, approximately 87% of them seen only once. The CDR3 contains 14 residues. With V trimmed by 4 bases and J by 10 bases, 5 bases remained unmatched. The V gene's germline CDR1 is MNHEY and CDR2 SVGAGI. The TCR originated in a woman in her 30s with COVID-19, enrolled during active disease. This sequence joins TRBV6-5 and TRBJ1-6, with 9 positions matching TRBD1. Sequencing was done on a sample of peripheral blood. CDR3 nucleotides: TGTGCCAGCAGTTGGGACAGGGCGGTGTCACCCCTCCACTTT. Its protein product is CASSWDRAVSPLHF.